The entry below describes one TCR beta chain. Its specific antigen is unknown. Base qualities are missing; no much larger clone stands one base away. Ends trimmed: V by 0 bases, J by 4 bases; bases unmatched to a gene: 5. From the cysteine through the phenylalanine, the CDR3 covers 16 amino acids. Only the CDR3 part of the read is kept: 48 bases, read in frame from the first base. Reading the germline V gene gives CDR1 MGHRA and CDR2 YSYEKL. These data are taken from a study of cytomegalovirus exposure and HLA in healthy donors listed by TCRdb under 2017. With regard to the full study: In an earlier analysis of roughly 590 of the donors, approximately 260 Gb of sequence data and roughly 100 million unique TCR beta sequences from roughly 180 million T cells were reported. An early release covering some 640 HLA-typed donors comprised approximately 290 gigabases of sequencing data and around 80 million unique TCR sequences. Among the roughly 370 genotyped donors, approximately 82% belonged to the genetic ancestry cluster associated with self-reported Caucasian donors. The study aimed to test whether signatures of past pathogen exposure could be identified by cataloging public T cell receptors. The study profiled the T cell repertoires of 500 to 800 subjects by immunosequencing and related them to cytomegalovirus serostatus. Besides the first cohort of roughly 700 subjects, a separate validation cohort made up of some 110 different subjects was used. High-throughput TCR immunosequencing, statistical association of individual TCRs with disease status, and machine learning were combined to predict cytomegalovirus infection status. A later analysis re-examined previously published TCR beta repertoires from roughly 650 donors and added high-resolution HLA genotyping to investigate patterns of TCR occurrence. Rather than drawing on any new phenotypic data, the later analysis identified candidate immune exposures from TCR beta sequences and the way those sequences occurred across donors. In an earlier analysis of 500 to 650 of the donors, high-throughput TCR beta sequencing was used to judge whether each TCR beta V gene segment behaved as functional or pseudogenic. Donor age, sex, ethnicity and CMV serostatus were compiled together with the repertoire data. A later genetic analysis used genome-wide SNP genotypes for 398 of the 666 donors, treating that subset as a discovery cohort. All discovery cohort repertoires had been generated on a single sequencing platform. Both class I and class II loci were covered by HLA typing, at four-digit resolution. The number of donors typed differed by locus, with about 629-640 for A, B, C, DRB1 and DQB1, more than 500 for DQA1, 600 to 610 for DPA1, and some 450 for DPB1. Four to six DR-DQ haplotypes were handled as single units for association and clustering, since linkage in the cohort was strong. Among 398 genotyped donors of the cohort, an average of about 220,000 unique TCR beta nucleotide sequences was sequenced per donor, of which roughly 18% were non-productive. Here is what the overall study found, with its caveats: Most TCR sequences were seen in very few donors, while some public TCRs were found in many individuals. According to a later analysis, most CMV-associated TCR beta chains appeared to be HLA-restricted, and the HLA associations seemed to be driven largely by CMV exposure. An earlier analysis of around 500 of the donors showed that most TCR beta V segments appeared in productive rearrangements either about 87% or about 30% of the time, which broadly matched IMGT annotations. An association between a missense DCLRE1C variant and V-gene and J-gene trimming of TCR beta chains was found in a later genetic analysis and replicated in an independent cohort. This cohort had only TCR beta chains sequenced, and the lack of alpha or paired-chain data limited which features could be detected. Because counts were too low, roughly 16 rarely observed V segments, including chromosome 9 orphons, were left out of the earlier analysis of a few hundred of the donors. Because HLA typing was missing for some donors at each locus, association tests included only the typed subset. A few of the identified cytomegalovirus-associated TCR beta chains were confirmed in vitro to be specific for cytomegalovirus antigens. Several of the top co-occurrence clusters appeared to be linked to parvovirus B19, influenza, CMV and Epstein-Barr virus, according to a later analysis. Assigning TCR associations to individual alleles was difficult when HLA alleles, especially DR and DQ, strongly co-occurred. The authors suggested that the approach could potentially be generalized to other disease states and immunological phenotypes. Correlated functional status among segregating V segments might be attributable to linkage disequilibrium, but an unknown experimental factor could not be ruled out. A total of about 150 TCR beta chains were listed by the study as associated with cytomegalovirus. Immune exposure information for the cohort was limited to CMV serostatus. Roughly uniform sequencing depth across donors was assumed in presence/absence analyses, although this assumption may not hold. In a later analysis, the rate of TCR association differed among HLA loci, with DRB1 alleles having the most associated TCRs and HLA-C alleles having the fewest. A later analysis found that HLA-associated TCR beta chains were more clonally expanded and had lower generation probabilities than equally common non-associated chains. The classifier was reported to diagnose cytomegalovirus status with high specificity and sensitivity in both the original and validation cohorts. In a later analysis, about 16,000 TCR beta sequences were associated with specific HLA alleles at a false discovery rate of 0.05. A further reported finding was that TCR beta sequences accurately predicted the HLA-A and HLA-B alleles for most subjects in the first cohort. In a later genetic analysis, fewer N-insertions in productive TCRs were reported among donors in an Asian-associated ancestry cluster than the roughly 700-donor mean. A group of highly shared sequence variants was considered likely to be a technical artifact of the sequencing pipeline. Some IMGT-functional V segments, including TRBV6-2 and TRBV6-3, could not be told apart with the 87-base-pair reads, so those segments were excluded.

The method was the immunoSEQ multiplex PCR assay. A mixture of 60 forward primers for TCR Vbeta segments and 13 reverse primers for TCR Jbeta segments was used in the multiplex PCR. The CDR3 region of rearranged TCR beta genes was amplified from genomic DNA with a multiplex PCR assay. Amplified TCR beta libraries were sequenced as 87-base-pair reads on the Illumina HiSeq System. The study's processing was this. Across the 670 or so repertoires, a later analysis counted 80 million or so unique TCR beta chains, around 10 million of which were shared by at least two donors. Raw reads were error-corrected and collapsed into unique sequences by a nearest-neighbor algorithm in which closely related sequences were merged to remove PCR and sequencing errors. To assign V, D and J gene segments, CDR3 sequences were aligned to IMGT reference sequences. Each retained sequence needed at least a six-nucleotide match to both a V gene segment and a J gene segment. A rearrangement was called productive if the CDR3 had no stop codons and remained in frame with V and J, and every other rearrangement was called non-productive. CDR3 was defined by IMGT convention, running from the second conserved V-encoded cysteine to the conserved J-encoded phenylalanine. Sequences without an unambiguous match to a single V gene segment were excluded from the earlier analysis of about 600 of the donors. In an earlier analysis of approximately 560 of the donors, a V segment was called functional when productive rearrangements were above 56.7%, and segregating when the standard deviation between donors exceeded 5%. A statistical classification framework was developed to diagnose cytomegalovirus status using the catalog of TCR beta chain sequences. V and J gene assignment, in a later analysis, came from comparing TCR nucleotide sequences with IMGT/GENE-DB human TR gene sequences. Using the TCRdist pipeline, a later analysis assigned CDR3 sequences along with most-parsimonious VDJ recombination scenarios. In a later analysis, each TCR beta chain was defined by its CDR3 amino acid sequence together with its V-gene family, and reads lacking a unique V-gene family were excluded. In a later analysis, a few hundred highly shared, low-generation-probability nucleotide sequences were removed to address suspected cross-contamination and a sequencing artifact. In a later analysis, a clonal expansion index was calculated for each public chain from normalized within-repertoire ranks of inferred template counts. In a later analysis, generation probabilities were computed using a VDJ recombination model fitted to out-of-frame rearrangements, and the results were checked against IGoR. Hypergeometric tests were used in a later analysis to score TCR-TCR, TCR-HLA and TCR-CMV co-occurrence, with a repertoire-size bias correction applied to the TCR pairs. In a later analysis, false discovery rates were estimated by permuting HLA or CMV assignments 20 times. In a later analysis, co-occurring TCRs were grouped using DBSCAN, with TCRdist sequence similarity added in when clustering inside HLA-allele-positive subsets. Repertoires with fewer than 30,000 or more than 120,000 public chains were left out of co-occurrence clustering, as were about 5 repertoires with anomalous nucleotide sharing. This is the immuneACCESS table as TCRdb keeps it, with only in-frame sequences that have V and J called. A part of the clones is gone; compared with another copy, unresolved V genes explain less than half, and the rest is unexplained. The DNA gave D and trimming, while V, J and clone size come from that table. Here the sample has roughly 100,000 clones; over 75% occur a single time. The ten largest clonotypes hold about 8.6% of the sample.

The cohort was made up of 666 healthy bone marrow donors. At the time of sampling, every cohort member was nominally healthy, though immune exposures that went unrecorded were likely present. The donor was CMV seropositive and was included in the group of 300 or so seropositive cohort members. A peripheral blood sample was provided by each donor, and peripheral blood mononuclear cells were used for TCR beta sequencing. The Qiagen DNeasy Blood Extraction Kit was used to extract genomic DNA from the blood cell samples. The chain was built from TRBV4-1 and TRBJ2-1; 8 bases in the junction line up with TRBD2. The receptor was isolated from a woman between 35 and 50 years old in good health and CMV-seropositive. Sample: PBMCs. The CDR3 reads as follows: CASSQDGSGTYNEQFF. The bases read TGCGCCAGCAGCCAAGACGGTAGCGGGACTTACAATGAGCAGTTCTTC.